The 29 T cell receptor beta chains presented below share a single source sample, sequenced in a study of radiation and T cells in renal cell carcinoma. Noted treatment: 15 Gy SBRT to primary tumor, nephrectomy 4 weeks later. The protocol was immunoSEQ multiplex PCR, while the TCRdb copy is restricted to in-frame clones and leaves out a portion. The sample has fewer than 25,000 clones; around 46% are singletons. This specimen consisted of tumor tissue, obtained from a patient whose treatment included radiotherapy and nephrectomy. The origin of the receptors is a woman in her forties or fifties with renal cell carcinoma.

The rearrangement joins TRBV29-1 to TRBJ1-5, with TRBD1 identical over 7 bases. CDR3 size: 13 residues. Trimming took 7 bases from V and 2 from J; bases not matched to a gene: 5. The germline V gene encodes CDR1 SQVTM and CDR2 ANQGSEA. The DNA for the CDR3 is TGCAGCGCTTCAGGGGGGGGCAATCAGCCCCAGCATTTT. This encodes CSASGGGNQPQHF. The full variable domain, its missing parts supplied by reference TRBV29-1 and TRBJ1-5, is SAVISQKPSRDICQRGTSLTIQCQVDSQVTMMFWYRQQPGQSLTLIATANQGSEATYESGFVIDKFPISRPNLTFSTLTVSNMSPEDSSIYLCSASGGGNQPQHFGDGTRLSIL.

The chain carries TRBV5-5 and TRBJ2-5; maybe TRBD2 (5 bases). Trimming stripped 3 bases from V and 1 base from J, with 7 bases between. The CDR3 spans 13 residues. CDR1 SGHKS and CDR2 YYEKEE come from the germline V gene (reference sequence). This CDR3 is CASSSRGQETQYF. CDR3 sequence (DNA): TGTGCCAGCAGCTCCCGGGGCCAAGAGACCCAGTACTTC.

The CDR3 DNA is TGTGCCAGCAGCGTAGGGGACACTGAAGCTTTCTTT. Its translation: CASSVGDTEAFF. The rearrangement joins TRBV9 to TRBJ1-1; D unclear. V was pared by 0 bases and J by 3 bases, with 3 bases between. Germline CDR1 and CDR2: SGDLS and YYNGEE. This CDR3 comprises 12 residues. The full variable domain, rest sourced from reference TRBV9 and TRBJ1-1, is DSGVTQTPKHLITATGQRVTLRCSPRSGDLSVYWYQQSLDQGLQFLIQYYNGEERAKGNILERFSAQQFPDLHSELNLSSLELGDSALYFCASSVGDTEAFFGQGTRLTVV.

The chain uses TRBV6-5 and TRBJ2-2; 9 bases line up with TRBD2. Germline V gene sequence: CDR1 MNHEY, CDR2 SVGAGI. V trimming: 11 bases; J trimming: 6 bases; junction bases outside the gene matches: 10. The CDR3 runs 14 residues. DNA of the CDR3: TGTGCCCGCGGGGGGGGATTTGAGGCCGGGGAGCTGTTTTTT. This encodes CARGGGFEAGELFF.

The CDR3 DNA is TGTGCCTGGGCCGGACAGGGAAGATCACCCCTCCACTTT. Encoded protein: CAWAGQGRSPLHF. The chain carries TRBV30 and TRBJ1-6; 8 bases map to TRBD1. J was trimmed by 10 bases and V by 5 bases; bases with no gene match: 7. This CDR3 is built from 13 residues. Germline V gene data show CDR1 as GTSNPN and CDR2 as SVGIG (reference sequence).

The J gene is TRBJ2-7, the V gene TRBV7-6; no clear D gene. Per the germline V gene, CDR1 is SGHVS and CDR2 is FNYEAQ. Trimming cost V 1 base and J 1 base, with 2 bases left between them. CDR3 length: 12 residues. The CDR3 is CASSLVSYEQYF. The CDR3 DNA reads TGTGCCAGCAGCTTAGTGTCCTACGAGCAGTACTTC.

About this clone: Other DNA sequences from this sample encode an identical CDR3 as well. The chain employs TRBV6-1 and TRBJ2-7, with D possibly matching TRBD1 (5 bases). With 8 bases removed from V and 2 bases from J, the gap between germline ends came to 13 bases. CDR1 is MNHNS and CDR2 is SASEGT in the germline V gene. CDR3 size: 13 residues. The CDR3: CASGWGDTYEQYF. The CDR3 DNA sequence: TGTGCCAGCGGTTGGGGCGACACCTACGAGCAGTACTTC.

This rearrangement joins TRBV29-1 to TRBJ2-5; D unresolved. Germline V gives CDR1 SQVTM, CDR2 ANQGSEA. The V end lost 0 bases, the J end lost 5 bases, and 4 bases lay between the germline ends. The CDR3 consists of 11 residues. CDR3 coding DNA: TGCAGCGTTGAAGATGGGGAGACCCAGTACTTC. Protein sequence: CSVEDGETQYF. Full variable domain (remainder filled in from reference TRBV29-1 and TRBJ2-5): SAVISQKPSRDICQRGTSLTIQCQVDSQVTMMFWYRQQPGQSLTLIATANQGSEATYESGFVIDKFPISRPNLTFSTLTVSNMSPEDSSIYLCSVEDGETQYFGPGTRLLVL.

The sample holds a few counts of this clone. This rearrangement joins TRBV6-5 to TRBJ1-2; D unclear. This CDR3 has 13 residues. Between the trimmed V and J ends, which lost 3 bases and 4 bases, there was a span of 9 bases. Germline V gives CDR1 MNHEY, CDR2 SVGAGI. The CDR3 region is CASSYRHGYGYTF. CDR3 sequence (DNA): TGTGCCAGCAGTTATAGACACGGCTATGGCTACACCTTC.

This chain links TRBV7-2 with TRBJ1-6, with D perhaps matching TRBD1 (6 bases). The germline V gene encodes CDR1 SGHTA and CDR2 FQGNSA. CDR3 length equals 15 residues. V was clipped by 5 bases and J by 7 bases, with 15 bases between them. The CDR3 spells CASSRTGFQNSPLHF. CDR3 DNA: TGTGCCAGCAGCCGCACAGGGTTTCAAAATTCACCCCTCCACTTT.

The V call is TRBV5-6, the J call TRBJ2-3; D assignment may be TRBD1 or TRBD2 (6 bases each). Trimming took 1 base from V and 5 from J, leaving 11 bases between them. The germline V gene encodes CDR1 SGHDT and CDR2 YYEEEE. The length of the CDR3 is 14 residues. CDR3 bases: TGTGCCAGCAGCTTGTGGGGGGCCCGAGATACGCAGTATTTT. Residues: CASSLWGARDTQYF. Full variable domain (rest looked up from reference TRBV5-6 and TRBJ2-3): DAGVTQSPTHLIKTRGQQVTLRCSPKSGHDTVSWYQQALGQGPQFIFQYYEEEERQRGNFPDRFSGHQFPNYSSELNVNALLLGDSALYLCASSLWGARDTQYFGPGTRLTVL.

This clone qualifies as medium-sized. The chain links TRBV15 to TRBJ2-1; 7 bases are a match to TRBD2. The J segment lost 6 bases and the V segment lost 2 bases, leaving 7 bases of the junction unmatched. Germline V lookup: CDR1 LNHNV, CDR2 YYDKDF (reference sequence). CDR3 length equals 15 residues. DNA for the CDR3: TGTGCCACCAGCAGAAGGACTCGGGGGGTCAATGAGCAGTTCTTC. It is translated as CATSRRTRGVNEQFF.

In this sample, this clone turned up a few times. The chain links TRBV9 to TRBJ1-5; D is undetermined. Germline V gene lookup returns CDR1 SGDLS and CDR2 YYNGEE. Deletions cut 0 bases from V and 0 bases from J, with 7 bases between. The CDR3 runs 15 residues. CDR3 bases: TGTGCCAGCAGCGTAGATGGTTCTAGCAATCAGCCCCAGCATTTT. Its translation: CASSVDGSSNQPQHF. The full variable domain, in which reference TRBV9 and TRBJ1-5 provide the parts outside the CDR3, is DSGVTQTPKHLITATGQRVTLRCSPRSGDLSVYWYQQSLDQGLQFLIQYYNGEERAKGNILERFSAQQFPDLHSELNLSSLELGDSALYFCASSVDGSSNQPQHFGDGTRLSIL.

This chain's CDR3 is CASSLGQEAGELFF. The CDR3 bases are TGTGCCAGCAGCTTGGGGCAGGAAGCCGGGGAGCTGTTTTTT. This chain joins TRBV5-8 and TRBJ2-2; D not certain. V gave up 0 bases and J gave up 6 bases, with 9 bases separating them. CDR1 is SGHTS, CDR2 YDEGEE, per germline. This CDR3 has 14 residues.

There are a few counts of this clone. The sample holds other DNA sequences that translate to the same CDR3. This chain uses TRBV5-1 with TRBJ2-3, with 7 bases that match TRBD1. Germline loops: CDR1 SGHRS, CDR2 YFSETQ. The CDR3 is 17 residues long. V lost 4 bases to trimming and J lost 1 base; unmatched junction nucleotides: 12. The CDR3 nucleotides read TGCGCCAGCAGCCTCGGGCACCGGGACAGACGCACAGATACGCAGTATTTT. This sequence encodes CASSLGHRDRRTDTQYF.

J is TRBJ1-1 and V is TRBV6-5; TRBD1 aligns across 12 bases. V trimming: 4 bases; J trimming: 0 bases; junction bases outside the gene matches: 3. Germline CDR1 MNHEY, CDR2 SVGAGI. This CDR3 is 16 amino acids long. CDR3 DNA sequence: TGTGCCAGCAGTTTTGGGACAGGGGGCATGAACACTGAAGCTTTCTTT. Encoded protein: CASSFGTGGMNTEAFF.

This chain joins TRBV13 and TRBJ1-3; 7 bases align to TRBD1. The CDR3 extends over 16 amino acids. From germline, CDR1 is PRHDT and CDR2 FYEKMQ (reference sequence). V lost 4 bases, J lost 4 bases, and 10 bases stayed unmatched. The CDR3 nucleotides read TGTGCCAGCAGCTCCTCACAGGGGAATCGGGGAAACACCATATATTTT. This codes for CASSSSQGNRGNTIYF.

This clone was found a few times. The chain employs TRBV27 and TRBJ2-7, with D perhaps matching TRBD1 (7 bases). CDR1 and CDR2 (germline): MNHEY, SMNVEV (reference sequence). CDR3 size: 15 residues. V was trimmed by 5 bases and J by 1 base, leaving 15 bases between them. CDR3 protein: CASSTGGQLSYEQYF. The CDR3, as DNA: TGTGCCAGCAGTACCGGGGGACAGCTTTCCTACGAGCAGTACTTC.

The chain has TRBV9 and TRBJ2-7, with 10 bases aligning to TRBD1. With V trimmed by 4 bases and J by 2 bases, 9 bases remained unmatched. CDR3 length: 16 amino acids. Germline CDR1 reads SGDLS; CDR2 reads YYNGEE. The CDR3 DNA is TGTGCCAGCAGCCCTAGAAAGGACAGGGGGACCTACGAGCAGTACTTC. It is translated as CASSPRKDRGTYEQYF. Variable domain in full (rest from reference TRBV9 and TRBJ2-7): DSGVTQTPKHLITATGQRVTLRCSPRSGDLSVYWYQQSLDQGLQFLIQYYNGEERAKGNILERFSAQQFPDLHSELNLSSLELGDSALYFCASSPRKDRGTYEQYFGPGTRLTVT.

The genes are TRBV7-8 and TRBJ1-5; the D is unclear. The CDR3 totals 16 residues. The V end lost 1 base, the J end lost 1 base, and 11 bases lay between the germline ends. CDR1 is SGHVS and CDR2 is FQNEAQ in the germline V gene. Here the CDR3 DNA reads TGTGCCAGCAGCTTAGAGGAGGGTGGCAGCAATCAGCCCCAGCATTTT. As protein: CASSLEEGGSNQPQHF. The complete variable domain, with remaining parts taken from reference TRBV7-8 and TRBJ1-5, reads GAGVSQSPRYKVAKRGQDVALRCDPISGHVSLFWYQQALGQGPEFLTYFQNEAQLDKSGLPSDRFFAERPEGSVSTLKIQRTQQEDSAVYLCASSLEEGGSNQPQHFGDGTRLSIL.

This clone has just a few counts. The chain couples TRBV4-3 to TRBJ1-2; D is unresolved. Trimming pared 0 bases from V and 4 bases from J, leaving 12 bases between. Germline loops: CDR1 LGHNA, CDR2 YSLEER. The CDR3 has 15 amino acids. The CDR3 sequence is CASSQELKGGYGYTF. In DNA form, the CDR3 reads TGCGCCAGCAGCCAAGAACTCAAGGGTGGCTATGGCTACACCTTC.

The rearrangement links TRBV4-2 to TRBJ1-4, with D perhaps matching TRBD1 (6 bases). Germline loops: CDR1 LGHNA, CDR2 YNFKEQ. Trimming took off 1 base at V and 5 bases at J, with 14 bases between the two ends. The CDR3 runs 16 residues. The CDR3 protein is CASSQALQGSNEKLFF. CDR3 coding DNA: TGTGCCAGCAGCCAAGCCTTACAGGGATCCAATGAAAAACTGTTTTTT.

The chain recombines TRBV10-2 with TRBJ2-1; D uncertain. With 5 bases removed from V and 6 bases from J, the gap between germline ends came to 5 bases. Germline CDR1 and CDR2: WSHSY and SAAADI. The CDR3 is 11 amino acids. The CDR3 spells CASSWANEQFF. The CDR3 DNA reads as TGCGCCAGCAGTTGGGCCAATGAGCAGTTCTTC.

The chain couples TRBV5-1 to TRBJ1-1; perhaps TRBD1 as D (5 bases). Germline-derived CDR1 and CDR2 are SGHRS and YFSETQ. Trimming removed 4 bases from V and 0 bases from J, with 19 bases in between. The CDR3 covers 17 residues. The CDR3 DNA follows: TGCGCCAGCAGCCTTCCTATGGGGCAGAAACTGAACACTGAAGCTTTCTTT. Protein: CASSLPMGQKLNTEAFF.

J is TRBJ2-7 and V is TRBV19; D is perhaps TRBD2 (5 bases). From germline, CDR1 is LNHDA and CDR2 SQIVND (reference sequence). Trimming pared 10 bases from V and 5 bases from J, leaving 21 bases between. The CDR3 covers 14 residues. This chain's CDR3 is CATLGREGSDEQYF. The CDR3 DNA sequence: TGTGCCACCCTGGGCCGCGAAGGGAGCGACGAGCAGTACTTC.

Ten or more counts support this clone. V usage is TRBV7-9 and J usage is TRBJ2-5; D perhaps matches TRBD1 (5 bases). V dropped 3 bases and J dropped 9 bases, with 11 bases sitting between them. CDR3 length equals 12 residues. CDR1 is SEHNR, CDR2 FQNEAQ, per germline (reference sequence). The CDR3 DNA reads TGTGCCAGCAGCTTCATCAGGGCGGCCCAGTACTTC. It encodes CASSFIRAAQYF.

This clone has a single count. The chain uses TRBV5-1 and TRBJ1-1, with 8 bases fitting TRBD1. Germline CDR1 is SGHRS and CDR2 is YFSETQ. The CDR3 sequence is 16 residues long. The ends lost 4 bases at V and 4 bases at J; junction bases unmatched: 12. The DNA of the CDR3 is TGCGCCAGCAGCCCAGCAGGGACAGGACGCTCCACTGAAGCTTTCTTT. The encoded protein is CASSPAGTGRSTEAFF.

This clone was found a few times. The chain joins TRBV9 to TRBJ2-7, with 10 bases matching TRBD1. Per the germline V gene, CDR1 is SGDLS and CDR2 is YYNGEE. Unmatched junction bases numbered 10, after V lost 7 bases and J lost 6 bases. This CDR3 is 14 amino acids long. Here the CDR3 reads CASGTGEAWGEQYF. Here the CDR3 DNA reads TGTGCCAGCGGGACAGGGGAGGCTTGGGGCGAGCAGTACTTC.

The rearrangement joins TRBV7-9 to TRBJ2-7; no clear D. V was clipped by 4 bases and J by 2 bases, with 9 bases between them. Germline V gives CDR1 SEHNR, CDR2 FQNEAQ (reference sequence). The CDR3 length is 13 residues. The CDR3 loop is CASSYSWTYEQYF. DNA of the CDR3: TGTGCCAGCAGCTACAGCTGGACCTACGAGCAGTACTTC.